This T cell receptor (beta chain) came from a study of shared clonotypes between healthy human individuals. Looking at the study overall: Aged 18 to 49, the donors were two women and three men.

CDR3 length: 11 residues. Germline assignment: CDR1 MNHNS and CDR2 SASEGT. On this clone itself: One end of the junction varies from germline; a read error may be responsible.

Each replicate PCR on the sorted subsets used 200 to 250 ng DNA (around 30,000 T cell genomes). Method: immunoSEQ multiplex PCR; TCRdb's copy keeps in-frame clones and lacks some. Counted here are a few million clones, over 85% occurring once; the ten biggest clones make up 0.11% to 0.15%. The genes are TRBV6-1 and TRBJ2-3, with a weak D call TRBD2 (6 bases). Sequenced material: naive CD4+ T cells sorted from blood. Subset reported: CD45RA+ positively selected. This TCR was sampled from a man younger than 35 in good health. CDR3: CASSEAPGLTF. As DNA, the CDR3 is TGTGCCAGCAGTGAAGCACCGGGACTGACTTTT.